This T cell receptor (beta chain) was sequenced for a study of shared clonotypes between healthy human individuals. The V gene's germline CDR1 is LGHNA and CDR2 YNFKEQ. Trimming took 3 bases from V and 5 from J, leaving 11 bases between them. The CDR3 runs 13 residues. Produced via immunoSEQ multiplex PCR; TCRdb's table is partial and in-frame only. The table records approximately 700,000 clones, 73% of them present only once. The rearrangement uses TRBV4-2 and TRBJ2-7; a possible D gene is TRBD2 (5 bases). The TCR originated in a woman aged 25 to 39 in good health. The sequenced sample was memory CD4+ T cells sorted from blood. Indicated subset: CD45RA-negative fraction. Here the CDR3 DNA reads TGTGCCAGCAGCCAGGCGACTATTAACGAGCAGTACTTC. It specifies CASSQATINEQYF.